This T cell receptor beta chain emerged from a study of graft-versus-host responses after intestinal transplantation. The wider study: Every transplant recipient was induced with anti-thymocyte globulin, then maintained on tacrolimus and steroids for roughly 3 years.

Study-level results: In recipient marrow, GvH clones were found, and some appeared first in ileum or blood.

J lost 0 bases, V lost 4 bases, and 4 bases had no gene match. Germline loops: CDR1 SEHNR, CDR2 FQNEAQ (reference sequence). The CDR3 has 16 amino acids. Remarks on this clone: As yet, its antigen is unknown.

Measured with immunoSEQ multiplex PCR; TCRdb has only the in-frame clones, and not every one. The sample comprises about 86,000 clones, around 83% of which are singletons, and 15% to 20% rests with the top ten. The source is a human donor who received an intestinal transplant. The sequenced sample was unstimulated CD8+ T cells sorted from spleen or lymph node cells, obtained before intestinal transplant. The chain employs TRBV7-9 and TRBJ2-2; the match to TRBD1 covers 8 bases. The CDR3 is CASSSSGGSNTGELFF. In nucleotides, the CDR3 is TGTGCCAGCAGCTCTTCAGGGGGCTCGAACACCGGGGAGCTGTTTTTT.